This TCR beta chain originates from a study of blood T cell repertoires in COVID-19. Per the authors' pipeline: Reference gene primer amplification gave estimated nucleated cell counts. The assay was immunoSEQ multiplex PCR, and TCRdb's table has in-frame clones only and misses some. The V and J calls and clone size are taken from that table; D and trimming were inferred from the DNA. Of fewer than 20,000 clones listed, approximately 89% are singletons. Per the germline V gene, CDR1 is SGHNT and CDR2 is YYREEE (reference sequence). The CDR3 is 12 amino acids. Trimming pared 2 bases from V and 8 bases from J, leaving 7 bases between.

Sequencing was performed on peripheral blood. J is TRBJ2-2 and V is TRBV5-4; D not resolved. The clonotype originates from a man in his fifties or sixties with active COVID-19. The CDR3, as DNA: TGTGCCAGCAGCTTCTTTACTGGGGAGCTGTTTTTT. Translating gives CASSFFTGELFF.